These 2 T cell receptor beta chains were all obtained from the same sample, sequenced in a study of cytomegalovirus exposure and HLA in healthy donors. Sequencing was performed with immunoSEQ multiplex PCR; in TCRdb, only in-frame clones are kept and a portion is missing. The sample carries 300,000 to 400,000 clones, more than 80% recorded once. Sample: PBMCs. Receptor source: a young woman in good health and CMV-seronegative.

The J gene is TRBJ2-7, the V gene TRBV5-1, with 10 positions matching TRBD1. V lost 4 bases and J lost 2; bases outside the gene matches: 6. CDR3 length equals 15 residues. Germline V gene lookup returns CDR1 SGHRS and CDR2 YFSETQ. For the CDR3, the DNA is TGCGCCAGCAGCGGGGGACAGGGGCCAACCTACGAGCAGTACTTC. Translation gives CASSGGQGPTYEQYF.

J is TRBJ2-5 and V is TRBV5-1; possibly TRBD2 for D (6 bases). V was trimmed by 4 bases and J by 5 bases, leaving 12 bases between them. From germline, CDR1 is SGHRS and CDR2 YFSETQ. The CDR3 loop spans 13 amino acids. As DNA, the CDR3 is TGCGCCAGCAGCAAGACTAGTGGGGAGACCCAGTACTTC. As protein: CASSKTSGETQYF.